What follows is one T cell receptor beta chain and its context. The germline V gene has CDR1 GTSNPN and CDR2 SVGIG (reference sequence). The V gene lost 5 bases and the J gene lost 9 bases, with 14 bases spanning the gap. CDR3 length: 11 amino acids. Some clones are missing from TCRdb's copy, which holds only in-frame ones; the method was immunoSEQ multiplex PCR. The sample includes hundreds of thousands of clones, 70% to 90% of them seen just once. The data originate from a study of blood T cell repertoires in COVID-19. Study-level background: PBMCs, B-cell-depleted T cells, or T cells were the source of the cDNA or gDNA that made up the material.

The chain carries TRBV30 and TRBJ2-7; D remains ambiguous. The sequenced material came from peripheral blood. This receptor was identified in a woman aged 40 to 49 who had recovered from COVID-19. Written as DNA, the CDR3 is TGTGCCTGGGGAGACACCCCGGGGCAGTACTTC. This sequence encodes CAWGDTPGQYF.